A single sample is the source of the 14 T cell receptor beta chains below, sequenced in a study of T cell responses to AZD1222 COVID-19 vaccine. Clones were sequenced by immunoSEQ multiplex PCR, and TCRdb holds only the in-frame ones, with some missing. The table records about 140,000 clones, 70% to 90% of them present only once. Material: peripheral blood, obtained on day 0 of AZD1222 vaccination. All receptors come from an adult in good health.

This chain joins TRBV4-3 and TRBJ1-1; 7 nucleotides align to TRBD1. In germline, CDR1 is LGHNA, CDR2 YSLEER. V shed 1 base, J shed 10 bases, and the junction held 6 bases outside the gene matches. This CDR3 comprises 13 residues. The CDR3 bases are TGCGCCAGCAGCCAAGGGACAGGTTTAGGAGCTTTCTTT. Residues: CASSQGTGLGAFF.

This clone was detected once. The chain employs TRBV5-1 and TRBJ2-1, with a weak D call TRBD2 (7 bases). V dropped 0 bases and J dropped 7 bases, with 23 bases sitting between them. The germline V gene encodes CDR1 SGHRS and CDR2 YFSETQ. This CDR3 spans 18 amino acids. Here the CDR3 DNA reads TGCGCCAGCAGCTTGGCGGGCCGGGGGGCCCTATCGCGGAATGAGCAGTTCTTC. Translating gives CASSLAGRGALSRNEQFF.

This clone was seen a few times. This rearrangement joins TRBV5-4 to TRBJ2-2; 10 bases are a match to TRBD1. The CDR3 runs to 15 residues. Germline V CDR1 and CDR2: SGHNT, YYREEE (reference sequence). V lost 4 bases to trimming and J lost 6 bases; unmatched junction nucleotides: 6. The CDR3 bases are TGTGCCAGCAGCGGTGGACAGGGGGTGGCCGGGGAGCTGTTTTTT. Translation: CASSGGQGVAGELFF.

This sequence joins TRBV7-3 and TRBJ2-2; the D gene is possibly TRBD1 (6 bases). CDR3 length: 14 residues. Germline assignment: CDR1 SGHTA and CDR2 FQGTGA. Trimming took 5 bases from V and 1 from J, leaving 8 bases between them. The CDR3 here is CASSPTGNTGELFF. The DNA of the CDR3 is TGTGCCAGCAGCCCGACAGGGAACACCGGGGAGCTGTTTTTT.

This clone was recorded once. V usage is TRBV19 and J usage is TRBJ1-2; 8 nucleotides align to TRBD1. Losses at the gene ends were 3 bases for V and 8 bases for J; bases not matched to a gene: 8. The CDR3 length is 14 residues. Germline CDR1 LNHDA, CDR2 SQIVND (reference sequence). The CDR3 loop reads CASSMLGQARGYTF. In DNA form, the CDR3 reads TGTGCCAGTAGTATGCTGGGACAGGCTCGCGGCTACACCTTC.

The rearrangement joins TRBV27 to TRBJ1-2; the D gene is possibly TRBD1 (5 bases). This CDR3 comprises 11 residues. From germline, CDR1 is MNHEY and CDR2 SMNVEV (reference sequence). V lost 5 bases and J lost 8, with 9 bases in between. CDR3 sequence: CASSGQGGYTF. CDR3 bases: TGTGCCAGCAGTGGGCAGGGAGGCTACACCTTC.

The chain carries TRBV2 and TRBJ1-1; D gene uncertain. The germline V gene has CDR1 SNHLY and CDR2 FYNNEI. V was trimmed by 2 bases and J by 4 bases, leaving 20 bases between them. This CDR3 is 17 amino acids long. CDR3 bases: TGTGCCAGCAGTGAAACTCACGCCGGCCGGGTTGTCACTGAAGCTTTCTTT. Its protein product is CASSETHAGRVVTEAFF.

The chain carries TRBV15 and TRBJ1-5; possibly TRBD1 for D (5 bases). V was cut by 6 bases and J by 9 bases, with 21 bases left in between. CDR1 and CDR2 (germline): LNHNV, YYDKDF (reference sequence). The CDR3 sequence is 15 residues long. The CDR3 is CATSLSSGVGGPQHF. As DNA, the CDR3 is TGTGCCACCAGTCTATCCTCAGGCGTCGGGGGGCCCCAGCATTTT.

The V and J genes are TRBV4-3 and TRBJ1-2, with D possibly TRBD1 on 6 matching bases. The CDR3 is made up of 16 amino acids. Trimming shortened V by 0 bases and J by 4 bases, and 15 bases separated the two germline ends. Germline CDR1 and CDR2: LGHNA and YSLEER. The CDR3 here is CASSQDLTTGSYGYTF. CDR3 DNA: TGCGCCAGCAGCCAAGATTTAACTACAGGGTCCTATGGCTACACCTTC.

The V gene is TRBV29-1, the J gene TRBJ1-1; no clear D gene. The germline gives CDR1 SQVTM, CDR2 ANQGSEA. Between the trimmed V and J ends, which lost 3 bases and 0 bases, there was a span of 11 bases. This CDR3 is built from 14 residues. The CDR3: CSVDNSIMNTEAFF. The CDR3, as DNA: TGCAGCGTTGACAACAGCATCATGAACACTGAAGCTTTCTTT. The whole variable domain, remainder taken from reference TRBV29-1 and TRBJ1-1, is SAVISQKPSRDICQRGTSLTIQCQVDSQVTMMFWYRQQPGQSLTLIATANQGSEATYESGFVIDKFPISRPNLTFSTLTVSNMSPEDSSIYLCSVDNSIMNTEAFFGQGTRLTVV.

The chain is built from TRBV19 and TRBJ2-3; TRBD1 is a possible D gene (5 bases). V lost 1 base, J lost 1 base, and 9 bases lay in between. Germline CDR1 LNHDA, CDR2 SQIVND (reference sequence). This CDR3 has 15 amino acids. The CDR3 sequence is CASSIARAGTDTQYF. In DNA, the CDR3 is TGTGCCAGTAGTATAGCCAGGGCGGGCACAGATACGCAGTATTTT.

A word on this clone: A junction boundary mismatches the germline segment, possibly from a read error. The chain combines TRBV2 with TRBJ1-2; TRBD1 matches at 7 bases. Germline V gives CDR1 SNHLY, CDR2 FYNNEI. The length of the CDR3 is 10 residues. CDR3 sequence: CASRGIGQAF. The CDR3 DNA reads TGTGCCAGCAGAGGTATTGGACAGGCCTTC.

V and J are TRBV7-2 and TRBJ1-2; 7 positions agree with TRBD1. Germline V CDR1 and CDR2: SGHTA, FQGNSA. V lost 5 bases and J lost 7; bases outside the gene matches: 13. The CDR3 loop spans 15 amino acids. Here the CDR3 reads CASSERQGLEGGYTF. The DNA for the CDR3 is TGTGCCAGCAGCGAACGACAGGGTTTAGAGGGTGGCTACACCTTC.

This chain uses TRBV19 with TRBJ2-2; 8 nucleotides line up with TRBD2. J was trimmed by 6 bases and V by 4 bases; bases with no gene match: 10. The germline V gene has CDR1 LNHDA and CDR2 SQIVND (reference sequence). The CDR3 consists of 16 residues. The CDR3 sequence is CASSKLTGTRAGELFF. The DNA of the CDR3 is TGTGCCAGTAGTAAACTCACCGGGACTAGAGCCGGGGAGCTGTTTTTT.